The 3 T cell receptor beta chains listed next were all sequenced from one sample in a study of cytotoxic CD8 clonotypes in ibrutinib-treated CLL. Method: immunoSEQ multiplex PCR; TCRdb's copy keeps in-frame clones and lacks some. The sample has 52,000 or so clones; 50% to 70% are singletons. The sample consisted of PBMCs, taken at disease progression, from a patient treated with ibrutinib. These receptors were taken from a human donor with chronic lymphocytic leukemia.

Remarks on this clone: Its ends do not fully match the called genes, so a read error is possible. The chain couples TRBV6-1 to TRBJ1-2, with D tentatively TRBD1 (6 bases). CDR1 is MNHNS and CDR2 is SASEGT in the germline V gene. The CDR3 is 14 residues long. The DNA of the CDR3 is TGTGCCAGCAGTGAAAATCCAGGGGAGTCTACAAGCGCCTTC. It encodes CASSENPGESTSAF.

The rearrangement links TRBV28 to TRBJ1-6; D ambiguous. CDR3 size: 13 residues. The V end was cut by 5 bases, the J end by 10 bases, with 12 bases between. CDR1 and CDR2 from the germline V gene are MDHEN and SYDVKM. In DNA form, the CDR3 reads TGTGCCAGCAGTGTCCACTGGGTCTCACCCCTCCACTTT. As protein: CASSVHWVSPLHF.

The gene calls are TRBV6-4 and TRBJ1-1; D is unresolved. CDR3 size: 9 residues. CDR1 is MRHNA, CDR2 SNTAGT, per germline. Between the trimmed V and J ends, which lost 6 bases and 8 bases, there was a span of 4 bases. The CDR3 region is CASRQEAFF. The DNA for the CDR3 is TGTGCCAGCAGACAAGAAGCTTTCTTT.